The 2 T cell receptor beta chains given below trace back to one sample, sequenced in a study of blood T cell repertoires in COVID-19. Repertoires were generated with immunoSEQ multiplex PCR, while TCRdb's copy carries only in-frame clones and drops some. The table lists about 400,000 clones, approximately 87% of them singletons. The sample taken for sequencing was PBMCs or T cells enriched from blood (not recorded which). Receptors were obtained from a woman aged 50 to 65 who had recovered from COVID-19.

The V and J genes are TRBV7-9 and TRBJ2-1; TRBD1 is a possible D gene (6 bases). The CDR3 has 13 residues. V was clipped by 5 bases and J by 8 bases, with 13 bases between them. CDR1 is SEHNR and CDR2 is FQNEAQ in the germline V gene (reference sequence). CDR3 sequence (DNA): TGTGCCAGCAGCAACCAGGGGTGGGATGAGCAGTTCTTC. Its protein product is CASSNQGWDEQFF.

This clone was counted once. V usage is TRBV7-9 and J usage is TRBJ1-2, with a weak D call TRBD1 (5 bases). Trimming cost V 6 bases and J 2 bases, with 13 bases left between them. Germline V gene lookup returns CDR1 SEHNR and CDR2 FQNEAQ (reference sequence). The CDR3 is 14 residues long. In nucleotides, the CDR3 is TGTGCCAGCAGTAAGGGACTCCCCAACTATGGCTACACCTTC. This translates into CASSKGLPNYGYTF.